This TCR beta chain was captured by sequencing in a study of T cell repertoires in cytomegalovirus infection. The wider study: An indication of both CMV infection and matching HLA type came from public TCR beta signatures.

The V gene end was trimmed by 5 bases and the J gene end by 0 bases; junction bases not matched to a gene: 4. This CDR3 has 15 amino acids. Germline CDR1 ENHRY, CDR2 SYGVKD. TCRdb re-called the reads with MiXCR, one entry per CDR3 protein. The table shows fewer than 1,000,000 distinct CDR3 sequences, with approximately 31% occurring only once. Of note for this clonotype: The antigen remains unidentified.

Study-level points and caveats: What dominated the ex vivo response were HLA-C-restricted CMV-specific TCR beta clonotypes.

The V gene is TRBV10-3, the J gene TRBJ2-1; TRBD2 agrees at 7 bases. The receptor's source is a human donor in good health (CMV status not recorded). Some clones in this sample may be carry-over from other donors' samples. Sequenced here: cultured CD8+ T cells from PBMCs, sampled from culture after CMV antigen stimulation. The CDR3 protein is CAISTSESSYNEQFF. CDR3 coding DNA: TGTGCCATCAGTACTAGCGAGAGCTCCTACAATGAGCAGTTCTTC.